One sample yielded the 19 T cell receptor beta chains listed below, sequenced in a study of blood T cells in healthy people across ages (dated by TCRdb to the mid-2010s). The library was produced with 5' RACE. TCRdb shows the sequencer as Illumina HiSeq 2500. A second PCR of roughly 7 to 12 cycles was run with a J-beta primer mix and a sample-barcoded 5' primer. TCRdb reprocessing: public reads trimmed at Q25 with fastp, clones called with MiXCR, in-frame beta chains kept. Records with the same CDR3 protein are collapsed into one entry carrying the most frequent genes and DNA. The table for this sample lists some 1,500,000 distinct CDR3 sequences; roughly 43% of them were counted only once. Just over 4% of the sample is taken by the ten largest. The material sequenced was blood. The receptors stem from a woman aged 18-29 years in good health.

The V gene is TRBV2, the J gene TRBJ2-3; D remains unclear. V was shortened by 8 bases and J by 10 bases, with 13 bases between the two germline ends. The CDR3 sequence is 11 residues long. Germline assignment: CDR1 SNHLY and CDR2 FYNNEI. CDR3 sequence (DNA): TGTGCCAGCCGGCTAACCCGGCCGCAGTATTTT. Translation gives CASRLTRPQYF.

This chain joins TRBV3-1 and TRBJ1-2; no clear D. This CDR3 has 13 amino acids. V was cut by 5 bases and J by 2 bases, with 9 bases left in between. Germline CDR1 LGHDT, CDR2 YNNKEL (reference sequence). This CDR3 reads CASSREVNYGYTF. In DNA, the CDR3 is TGTGCCAGCAGCAGGGAGGTAAACTATGGCTACACCTTC. Variable domain in full (rest from reference TRBV3-1 and TRBJ1-2): DTAVSQTPKYLVTQMGNDKSIKCEQNLGHDTMYWYKQDSKKFLKIMFSYNNKELIINETVPNRFSPKSPDKAHLNLHINSLELGDSAVYFCASSREVNYGYTFGSGTRLTVV.

V gene TRBV4-3 combines with J gene TRBJ2-1; D gene uncertain. Deletions cut 1 base from V and 9 bases from J, with 16 bases between. Germline assignment: CDR1 LGHNA and CDR2 YSLEER. This CDR3 spans 15 amino acids. CDR3 DNA: TGCGCCAGCAGCCAAGTGCTTGTTGGTCAGGTTGAGCAGTTCTTC. Translating gives CASSQVLVGQVEQFF.

This clonotype has just one count. The chain joins TRBV29-1 to TRBJ2-3; D tentatively fits TRBD1 or TRBD2 (5 bases each). V lost 6 bases and J lost 0, with 16 bases in between. CDR3 length: 15 amino acids. Germline V CDR1 and CDR2: SQVTM, ANQGSEA. In DNA form, the CDR3 reads TGCAGCGTCCCCCCGCAGGGACGCAGCACAGATACGCAGTATTTT. This codes for CSVPPQGRSTDTQYF.

As for this clonotype: The junction departs from the called germline gene at one end, perhaps through a read error. This chain uses TRBV6-5 with TRBJ1-1, with TRBD1 matching over 8 bases. The length of the CDR3 is 15 residues. Germline V lookup: CDR1 MNHEY, CDR2 SVGAGI. In nucleotides, the CDR3 is TGTGCCAGCAAACCGGGACAGGCCATGAACACTGGAGCTTTCTTT. It translates to CASKPGQAMNTGAFF.

This chain joins TRBV29-1 and TRBJ2-4, with D possibly being TRBD1 (5 bases). CDR1 SQVTM and CDR2 ANQGSEA come from the germline V gene. This CDR3 is built from 13 residues. With 6 bases removed from V and 8 bases from J, the gap between germline ends came to 17 bases. CDR3 sequence: CSVAPRQRDIQYF. The CDR3 DNA reads TGCAGCGTCGCCCCGCGACAGCGAGACATTCAGTACTTC.

The chain is built from TRBV5-5 and TRBJ1-5; the D is unclear. V was shortened by 1 base and J by 5 bases, with 16 bases between the two germline ends. The CDR3 spans 16 residues. Germline values: CDR1 SGHKS, CDR2 YYEKEE (reference sequence). The CDR3, as DNA: TGTGCCAGCAGCTTGCCGACCGAGACCCACTATCAGCCCCAGCATTTT. Residues: CASSLPTETHYQPQHF.

This clonotype was counted at least ten times. This chain links TRBV5-1 with TRBJ2-1; 8 bases agree with TRBD1. Germline CDR1 and CDR2: SGHRS and YFSETQ. The CDR3 loop spans 11 amino acids. After removal of 4 bases from V and 12 bases from J, the junction contained 3 bases not matched to a gene. The CDR3 DNA is TGCGCCAGCAGCCTCGGACAGGGGCAGTTCTTC. Translating gives CASSLGQGQFF.

The CDR3 region has the DNA TGTGCCAGCAGTATTCATCACTCTGGGGCCAACGTCCTGACTTTC. It is translated as CASSIHHSGANVLTF. The rearrangement joins TRBV28 to TRBJ2-6; D is unclear. V lost 5 bases, J lost 0 bases, and 8 bases lay in between. The CDR3 has 15 amino acids. Per the germline V gene, CDR1 is MDHEN and CDR2 is SYDVKM.

The V and J genes are TRBV5-1 and TRBJ1-6; TRBD1 matches 7 bases. Germline CDR1 is SGHRS and CDR2 is YFSETQ. The junction had 5 bases not matched to a gene; V was cut back by 2 bases and J by 9 bases. This CDR3 is 14 amino acids long. This CDR3 reads CASSFEGAPSPLHF. The CDR3 nucleotides are TGCGCCAGCAGCTTCGAGGGGGCGCCTTCACCCCTCCACTTT.

The chain is built from TRBV6-6 and TRBJ2-5, with 9 bases identical to TRBD2. Germline-derived CDR1 and CDR2 are MNHNY and SVGAGI (reference sequence). This CDR3 is 15 amino acids long. With V trimmed by 5 bases and J by 3 bases, 7 bases remained unmatched. The CDR3 sequence is CASSQPLAGKETQYF. CDR3 sequence (DNA): TGTGCCAGCAGTCAACCACTAGCGGGCAAAGAGACCCAGTACTTC.

This rearrangement joins TRBV7-9 to TRBJ2-3; the D is unclear. Per germline, CDR1 SEHNR and CDR2 FQNEAQ (reference sequence). There are 12 residues in the CDR3. V gave up 5 bases and J gave up 13 bases, with 16 bases separating them. This CDR3 is CASSRVLQAEYF. The CDR3 region has the DNA TGTGCCAGCAGCAGGGTCCTTCAGGCCGAGTATTTT.

This chain joins TRBV29-1 and TRBJ1-4; tentative D call: TRBD1 (5 bases). V was pared by 4 bases and J by 6 bases, with 12 bases between. There are 13 residues in the CDR3. Germline-derived CDR1 and CDR2 are SQVTM and ANQGSEA. CDR3 loop: CSVAGQGDEKLFF. CDR3 coding DNA: TGCAGCGTTGCTGGGCAGGGCGATGAAAAACTGTTTTTT.

V and J are TRBV6-2 or TRBV6-3 and TRBJ2-3; D call uncertain. CDR1 MNHEY and CDR2 SVGEGT come from the germline V gene. V lost 2 bases and J 2 bases, leaving 11 bases between the germline ends. This CDR3 has 15 residues. CDR3 sequence reads: CASSYPDLFTDTQYF. The CDR3 region has the DNA TGTGCCAGCAGTTACCCGGACCTATTCACAGATACGCAGTATTTT.

The chain is built from TRBV7-3 and TRBJ2-1; D is undetermined. The DNA end is more similar to TRBJ2-7, so the J call may be wrong. There are 15 residues in the CDR3. Germline values: CDR1 SGHTA, CDR2 FQGTGA. CDR3 sequence reads: CASSLTPYSYNEQYF. Written as DNA, the CDR3 is TGTGCCAGCAGCTTAACCCCATATTCCTACAATGAGCAGTACTTC.

The chain employs TRBV20-1 and TRBJ2-7, with TRBD1 as a possible D gene (6 bases). V lost 2 bases and J lost 5, with 13 bases in between. Germline V gene lookup returns CDR1 DFQATT and CDR2 SNEGSKA (reference sequence). CDR3 size: 13 residues. The CDR3 here is CSARTGMWHEQYF. The CDR3 DNA reads TGCAGTGCTAGAACAGGGATGTGGCACGAGCAGTACTTC.

V and J are TRBV28 and TRBJ2-7, with 9 nucleotides matching TRBD2. V trimming: 5 bases; J trimming: 4 bases; junction bases outside the gene matches: 12. The CDR3 totals 16 residues. The germline CDR1 and CDR2 sequences are MDHEN and SYDVKM. The CDR3 reads CASSLPRAGGPYEQYF. Written as DNA, the CDR3 is TGTGCCAGCAGTCTCCCTAGGGCGGGAGGGCCTTACGAGCAGTACTTC.

This sequence joins TRBV7-2 and TRBJ2-1, with TRBD2 matching over 11 bases. The germline CDR1 and CDR2 sequences are SGHTA and FQGNSA. The V and J ends lost 5 bases and 12 bases, in that order; junction bases with no gene match: 12. The CDR3 is made up of 15 amino acids. The CDR3 is CASSPRTSGSWRQFF. Written as DNA, the CDR3 is TGTGCCAGCAGCCCTCGGACTAGCGGGTCCTGGAGGCAGTTCTTC.

V and J are TRBV15 and TRBJ2-5; D is unresolved. V lost 1 base to trimming and J lost 3 bases, with 6 bases between them. Germline CDR1 is LNHNV and CDR2 is YYDKDF (reference sequence). This CDR3 spans 13 amino acids. The CDR3 nucleotides are TGTGCCACCAGCAGAGGAATAGAAGAGACCCAGTACTTC. Protein: CATSRGIEETQYF.